The 20 T cell receptor beta chains reported below all come from one sample, sequenced in a study of T cells after yellow fever vaccination. TCRdb processed the 5' RACE reads anew with MiXCR; each CDR3 protein has one entry. The data contain roughly 500,000 distinct CDR3 sequences, about a fifth of them singletons. This specimen was PBMCs, taken 15 days after the yellow fever booster vaccination. The receptors were sampled from a man younger than 45 who received the YFV17D yellow fever vaccine.

This rearrangement joins TRBV7-8 to TRBJ2-6, with TRBD1 matching over 7 bases. The junction had 10 bases not matched to a gene; V was cut back by 5 bases and J by 0 bases. The CDR3 totals 18 residues. The V gene's germline CDR1 is SGHVS and CDR2 FQNEAQ. Here the CDR3 DNA reads TGTGCCAGCAGCAAAGCCGGGACAGCCGTCTCTGGGGCCAACGTCCTGACTTTC. This encodes CASSKAGTAVSGANVLTF. The entire variable domain, with the rest obtained from reference TRBV7-8 and TRBJ2-6, is as follows: GAGVSQSPRYKVAKRGQDVALRCDPISGHVSLFWYQQALGQGPEFLTYFQNEAQLDKSGLPSDRFFAERPEGSVSTLKIQRTQQEDSAVYLCASSKAGTAVSGANVLTFGAGSRLTVL.

This clonotype was seen only a few times. Here the CDR3 reads CASSLVGLAGVGSYNEQFF. For the CDR3, the DNA is TGTGCCAGCAGCTTAGTTGGACTAGCGGGAGTCGGATCCTACAATGAGCAGTTCTTC. The chain carries TRBV11-2 and TRBJ2-1, with 13 bases lining up with TRBD2. Looked up from germline, CDR1 is SGHAT and CDR2 is FQNNGV. The trim removed 1 base at V and 1 base at J, leaving 7 bases unmatched. This CDR3 is built from 19 residues. The full variable domain, rest sourced from reference TRBV11-2 and TRBJ2-1, is EAGVAQSPRYKIIEKRQSVAFWCNPISGHATLYWYQQILGQGPKLLIQFQNNGVVDDSQLPKDRFSAERLKGVDSTLKIQPAKLEDSAVYLCASSLVGLAGVGSYNEQFFGPGTRLTVL.

This clonotype came up a few times. The rearrangement uses TRBV12-3 or TRBV12-4 and TRBJ1-2; no reliable D call. The CDR3 runs 14 residues. With 6 bases removed from V and 3 bases from J, the gap between germline ends came to 14 bases. CDR3 nucleotide sequence: TGTGCCAGCAGCCTCTGGGGAATCGACTATGGCTACACCTTC. This codes for CASSLWGIDYGYTF.

CDR3 sequence: CAIRDVAGANVLTF. As DNA, the CDR3 is TGTGCCATCAGGGACGTGGCTGGGGCCAACGTCCTGACTTTC. The chain carries TRBV10-3 and TRBJ2-6; D unclear. The V gene lost 6 bases and the J gene lost 2 bases, with 8 bases spanning the gap. CDR3 length: 14 amino acids. Germline-derived CDR1 and CDR2 are ENHRY and SYGVKD.

This clonotype was detected many times. The chain employs TRBV12-3 or TRBV12-4 and TRBJ2-1; unclear D gene. The length of the CDR3 is 12 residues. V dropped 1 base and J dropped 7 bases, with 5 bases sitting between them. The CDR3 here is CASSLGKNEQFF. The DNA of the CDR3 is TGTGCCAGCAGTTTAGGGAAAAATGAGCAGTTCTTC.

In its sample, this clonotype was seen many times. The chain is built from TRBV9 and TRBJ2-1, with D maybe TRBD2 (6 bases). CDR3 length: 15 amino acids. Trimming cost V 5 bases and J 2 bases, with 14 bases left between them. Germline values: CDR1 SGDLS, CDR2 YYNGEE. The CDR3 sequence: CASSLAGLPYNEQFF. The CDR3, as DNA: TGTGCCAGCAGTTTGGCGGGATTACCCTACAATGAGCAGTTCTTC.

The chain combines TRBV7-2 with TRBJ2-3, with 7 bases fitting TRBD2. Germline values: CDR1 SGHTA, CDR2 FQGNSA. The trim removed 7 bases at V and 6 bases at J, leaving 10 bases unmatched. The CDR3 has 14 amino acids. CDR3 DNA sequence: TGTGCCAGCACGGGGGGAGCGAGTGGGGATACGCAGTATTTT. Encoded protein: CASTGGASGDTQYF.

This sequence joins TRBV7-2 and TRBJ2-1; no reliable D call. Germline CDR1 is SGHTA and CDR2 is FQGNSA. With 1 base removed from V and 8 bases from J, the gap between germline ends came to 6 bases. The CDR3 is 12 amino acids. The CDR3: CASSLGSYEQFF. In DNA, the CDR3 is TGTGCCAGCAGCTTAGGGAGTTATGAGCAGTTCTTC.

This chain links TRBV12-3 or TRBV12-4 with TRBJ2-2; 7 bases agree with TRBD1. J gave up 4 bases and V 4 bases, and 6 bases lay outside the gene matches. The CDR3 spans 15 residues. The CDR3 DNA reads as TGTGCCAGCAGTTCAAACAGGGGAAGCACCGGGGAGCTGTTTTTT. This translates into CASSSNRGSTGELFF.

V is TRBV6-1 and J is TRBJ2-2; tentative D call: TRBD2 (6 bases). The CDR3 is 15 residues long. Trimming took off 6 bases at V and 1 base at J, with 12 bases between the two ends. Germline V gives CDR1 MNHNS, CDR2 SASEGT. The CDR3 region is CASRTGTLNTGELFF. The CDR3 DNA reads TGTGCCAGCAGGACCGGGACTTTGAACACCGGGGAGCTGTTTTTT.

The table lists this clonotype with a few counts. V gene TRBV11-2 combines with J gene TRBJ2-5; D might be TRBD2 (6 bases). Germline assignment: CDR1 SGHAT and CDR2 FQNNGV. Trimming stripped 2 bases from V and 5 bases from J, with 21 bases between. The CDR3 contains 17 residues. DNA of the CDR3: TGTGCCAGCAGCTTAAGGGCCCAGCGGGCAGGAGCGGAGACCCAGTACTTC. Its translation: CASSLRAQRAGAETQYF.

V gene TRBV15 combines with J gene TRBJ2-2; 7 bases align to TRBD2. Germline values: CDR1 LNHNV, CDR2 YYDKDF (reference sequence). CDR3 size: 16 residues. J lost 3 bases, V lost 0 bases, and 4 bases had no gene match. This CDR3 is CATSRDSSGYTGELFF. DNA of the CDR3: TGTGCCACCAGCAGAGATTCTAGCGGTTACACCGGGGAGCTGTTTTTT. The entire variable domain, with the rest obtained from reference TRBV15 and TRBJ2-2, is as follows: DAMVIQNPRYQVTQFGKPVTLSCSQTLNHNVMYWYQQKSSQAPKLLFHYYDKDFNNEADTPDNFQSRRPNTSFCFLDIRSPGLGDTAMYLCATSRDSSGYTGELFFGEGSRLTVL.

This chain joins TRBV29-1 and TRBJ1-1; D ambiguous. The germline V gene encodes CDR1 SQVTM and CDR2 ANQGSEA. V was pared by 1 base and J by 6 bases, with 18 bases between. The CDR3 loop spans 15 amino acids. CDR3 in amino acids: CSVEAHLDRDAEAFF. CDR3 nucleotide sequence: TGCAGCGTTGAAGCCCACTTAGACCGTGACGCTGAAGCTTTCTTT.

This clonotype was picked up a small number of times. The chain couples TRBV12-3 or TRBV12-4 to TRBJ2-5, with TRBD1 matching over 8 bases. J lost 5 bases, V lost 6 bases, and 5 bases had no gene match. The length of the CDR3 is 13 residues. The CDR3 coding sequence is TGTGCCAGCAGCCGGGGACAGGCTGAGACCCAGTACTTC. As protein: CASSRGQAETQYF.

This clonotype was detected a few times. The rearrangement joins TRBV12-3 or TRBV12-4 to TRBJ2-1; possible D gene TRBD2, 6 bases. This CDR3 comprises 13 residues. The ends were cut back, 4 bases at V and 12 bases at J, with 16 bases in the middle. CDR3 in amino acids: CASSSQRAGRQFF. CDR3 bases: TGTGCCAGCAGTTCCCAGCGGGCGGGGAGGCAGTTCTTC.

This chain connects TRBV20-1 to TRBJ2-1; D might be TRBD2 (5 bases). CDR3 length: 19 residues. From germline, CDR1 is DFQATT and CDR2 SNEGSKA (reference sequence). The V and J ends lost 2 bases and 0 bases respectively, with 23 bases between them. The CDR3 sequence is CSARTLEALAASSYNEQFF. The CDR3 DNA is TGCAGTGCTAGAACCTTGGAGGCTCTCGCGGCCAGCTCCTACAATGAGCAGTTCTTC.

This clonotype showed up just a few times. CDR3 sequence (DNA): TGCGCCAGCAGCAAGAAGACTAGCGGGAACACAGATACGCAGTATTTT. This sequence encodes CASSKKTSGNTDTQYF. The chain uses TRBV5-1 and TRBJ2-3; 11 positions match TRBD2. The germline V gene encodes CDR1 SGHRS and CDR2 YFSETQ. Germline trimming cut 4 bases from V and 2 bases from J; bases unmatched to any gene: 6. The CDR3 loop spans 16 amino acids.

This clonotype was counted a few times. The genes are TRBV15 and TRBJ2-1; D call uncertain. Germline assignment: CDR1 LNHNV and CDR2 YYDKDF (reference sequence). The V end was cut by 2 bases, the J end by 4 bases, with 12 bases between. This CDR3 is 15 amino acids long. The CDR3 here is CATSRSTTGYNEQFF. CDR3 sequence (DNA): TGTGCCACCAGCAGATCTACGACTGGATACAATGAGCAGTTCTTC.

This sequence joins TRBV27 and TRBJ2-2; TRBD2 agrees at 12 bases. V lost 5 bases and J lost 7; bases outside the gene matches: 8. In germline, CDR1 is MNHEY, CDR2 SMNVEV (reference sequence). The CDR3 consists of 16 residues. CDR3 sequence: CASSPRLAGVVGELFF. In DNA form, the CDR3 reads TGTGCCAGCAGTCCCCGACTAGCGGGAGTGGTCGGGGAGCTGTTTTTT.

The chain carries TRBV7-9 and TRBJ2-3; 10 bases fit TRBD2. This CDR3 has 16 amino acids. Looked up from germline, CDR1 is SEHNR and CDR2 is FQNEAQ (reference sequence). V shed 3 bases, J shed 0 bases, and the junction held 3 bases outside the gene matches. CDR3 DNA sequence: TGTGCCAGCAGCTTCGGGACTAGCGATAGCACAGATACGCAGTATTTT. It is translated as CASSFGTSDSTDTQYF.